The T cell receptor (beta chain) described here comes from a study of blood T cell repertoires in COVID-19 (dated by TCRdb to 2020 to 2021). A note on the overall study: Samples covering the acute and convalescent phases of COVID-19 were provided by collaborators in the United States, Italy and Spain. The material from the prospective study consisted of cDNA or gDNA derived from T cells, B-cell-depleted T cells, or PBMCs. Deeply sampled blood TCRbeta repertoires from subjects exposed to, actively infected with, or recovered from COVID-19 were included in the dataset. The repertoires were released in a freely available public database intended as a resource for research on the immune response to SARS-CoV-2. Samples were obtained from the ongoing ImmuneRACE study (first 160 participants) and from about 1,300 subjects provided by 6 global collaborators. A de-identified subject ID, COVID-19 status, age in years and sex were almost always included in the sample metadata. HLA class I and class II types, where available, came from metadata supplied by the sample provider rather than from assay-based typing.

One collaborating source in Seattle enrolled patients while the patients were actively infected and followed the patients over time throughout the course of disease. Whole blood was collected in K2EDTA tubes by collaborating institutions according to the institutions' own protocols. For TCRbeta analysis, collaborator samples were shipped as frozen whole blood, as isolated PBMCs, or as DNA extracted from either sample type. The immunoSEQ Assay, a bias-controlled multiplex PCR, was used to amplify TCRbeta CDR3 regions from genomic DNA. The study's own analysis went as follows. The number of nucleated cells in each sample was estimated by amplification of reference gene primers within the assay. Sequence reads were collapsed and filtered to measure the absolute abundance of every unique TCRbeta CDR3 rearrangement. For each sample, productive Simpson clonality was calculated as the square root of Simpson's diversity index across productive rearrangements. TCRdb re-hosts the immuneACCESS table, in-frame sequences only. Its copies lack some clones; in the studies checked, an unresolved V gene accounts for under half of them, and the cause for the rest is not known. Clone size and the V and J calls come from that table; the DNA yielded D and trimming. The sample data list roughly 120,000 clones, and around 76% of these were observed just once. The top ten hold approximately 5.9% of the sample.

The CDR3 spans 16 residues, from the cysteine through the phenylalanine. The sequence is cut down to CDR3 DNA, 48 bases in frame from base 1. V loses 3 bases at its end and J loses 4 bases; junction bases beyond the gene matches: 9. From the germline V gene, CDR1 is MDHEN and CDR2 is SYDVKM. With respect to this clone: The specificity of this receptor is unknown. Base qualities are not recorded, but no much larger clone differs from it by a single base.

Points the paper makes about the study in general: How much clinical and demographic metadata was included differed by source and by participant, and the metadata was provided uncurated.

In this chain, TRBV28 is recombined with TRBJ1-1, and TRBD1 matches 9 of the central bases. What was sequenced was peripheral blood. The clonotype was recovered from a man older than 75 with COVID-19, enrolled during active disease. The nucleotide sequence is TGTGCCAGCAGTTTCCCACAGGGACAGGGTTTCACTGAAGCTTTCTTT. Translated, it gives CASSFPQGQGFTEAFF.